This T cell receptor beta chain was identified during a study of CD8 T cell repertoires and HIV-1 epitope variants. Study-wide background: Each of Twenty-five Gag and Nef epitope peptides stimulated a separate culture. T cells were cultured for less than 13 days with cytokines added on days 3 and 7. Study-wide results and limits: The TAALDMSHF plasma variant had no responses, unlike KF9 (roughly 5 clonotypes) and HW9 (one).

Trimming stripped 7 bases from V and 3 bases from J, with 22 bases between. The CDR3 runs to 16 residues. CDR1 is SGHTA, CDR2 FQGNSA, per germline. Profiling relied on immunoSEQ multiplex PCR, and the TCRdb table lists in-frame clones only, not all of them. The data hold roughly 100,000 clones, with roughly 77% observed a single time. Details on this clone: Its antigen is not known.

This sequence joins TRBV7-2 and TRBJ2-7; D is possibly TRBD1 or TRBD2 (6 bases each). The sequence was collected from a male donor with HIV. The specimen sequenced was uncultured baseline CD8+ T cells from peripheral blood mononuclear cells (PBMCs). The CDR3 nucleotides are TGTGCCAGCACCCTTCTTACGGGGGCGGCCGGCTACGAGCAGTACTTC. It specifies CASTLLTGAAGYEQYF.